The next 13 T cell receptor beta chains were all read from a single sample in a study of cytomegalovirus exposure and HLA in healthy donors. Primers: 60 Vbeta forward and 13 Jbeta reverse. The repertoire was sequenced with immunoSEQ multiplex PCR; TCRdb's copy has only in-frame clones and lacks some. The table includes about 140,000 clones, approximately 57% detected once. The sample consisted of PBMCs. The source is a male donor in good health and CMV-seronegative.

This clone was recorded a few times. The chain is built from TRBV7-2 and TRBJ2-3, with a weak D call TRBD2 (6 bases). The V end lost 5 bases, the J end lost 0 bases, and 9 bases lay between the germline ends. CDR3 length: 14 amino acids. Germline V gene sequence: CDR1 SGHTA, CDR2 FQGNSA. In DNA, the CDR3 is TGTGCCAGCAGCCCGGGACTGAGCACAGATACGCAGTATTTT. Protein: CASSPGLSTDTQYF. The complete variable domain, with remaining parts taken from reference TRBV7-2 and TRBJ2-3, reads GAGVSQSPSNKVTEKGKDVELRCDPISGHTALYWYRQSLGQGLEFLIYFQGNSAPDKSGLPSDRFSAERTGGSVSTLTIQRTQQEDSAVYLCASSPGLSTDTQYFGPGTRLTVL.

The CDR3 region is CASTSVYEQYF. Here the CDR3 DNA reads TGTGCCAGCACCTCAGTCTACGAGCAGTACTTC. The chain carries TRBV28 and TRBJ2-7, with D unclear. CDR3 size: 11 residues. Trimming removed 7 bases at V and 3 bases at J, with 7 bases between. Germline CDR1 is MDHEN and CDR2 is SYDVKM.

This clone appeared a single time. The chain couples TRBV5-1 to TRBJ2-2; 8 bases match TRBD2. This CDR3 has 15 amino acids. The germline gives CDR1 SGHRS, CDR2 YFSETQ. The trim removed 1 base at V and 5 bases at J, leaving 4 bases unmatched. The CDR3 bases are TGCGCCAGCAGCTTGACCCGGGGGGGGACCGGGGAGCTGTTTTTT. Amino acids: CASSLTRGGTGELFF.

This CDR3 is CASSVGGVGLKTQYF. CDR3 bases: TGTGCCAGCAGCGTAGGGGGAGTTGGCCTAAAGACCCAGTACTTC. The chain employs TRBV9 and TRBJ2-5, with TRBD2 as a possible D gene (5 bases). CDR3 length: 15 residues. CDR1 and CDR2 (germline): SGDLS, YYNGEE. With 0 bases removed from V and 6 bases from J, the gap between germline ends came to 15 bases.

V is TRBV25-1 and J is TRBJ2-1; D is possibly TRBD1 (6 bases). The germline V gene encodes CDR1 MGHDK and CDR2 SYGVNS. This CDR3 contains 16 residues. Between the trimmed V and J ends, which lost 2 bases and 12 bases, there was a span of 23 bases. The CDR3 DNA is TGTGCCAGCAGTGAAGAGGGGGATCGGCAGGGCAAGGGGCAGTTCTTC. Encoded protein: CASSEEGDRQGKGQFF.

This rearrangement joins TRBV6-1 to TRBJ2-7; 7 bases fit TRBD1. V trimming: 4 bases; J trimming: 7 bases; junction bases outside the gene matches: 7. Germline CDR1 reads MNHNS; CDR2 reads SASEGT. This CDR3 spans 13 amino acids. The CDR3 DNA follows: TGTGCCAGCAGTGTCACAGGGGCGGAAGAGCAGTACTTC. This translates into CASSVTGAEEQYF.

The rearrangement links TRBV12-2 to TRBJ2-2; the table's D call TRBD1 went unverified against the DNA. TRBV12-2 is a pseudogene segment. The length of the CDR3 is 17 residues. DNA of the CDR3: TGTGCAAGTCGCGCAACTCCGGGACAGGTTTCCACCGGGGAGCTGTTTTTT. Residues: CASRATPGQVSTGELFF.

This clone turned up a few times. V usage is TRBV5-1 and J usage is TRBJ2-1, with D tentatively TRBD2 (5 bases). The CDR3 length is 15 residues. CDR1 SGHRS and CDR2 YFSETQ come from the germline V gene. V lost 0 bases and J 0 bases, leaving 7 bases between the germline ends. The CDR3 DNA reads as TGCGCCAGCAGCTTGGGAGGGCCCTCCTACAATGAGCAGTTCTTC. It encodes CASSLGGPSYNEQFF.

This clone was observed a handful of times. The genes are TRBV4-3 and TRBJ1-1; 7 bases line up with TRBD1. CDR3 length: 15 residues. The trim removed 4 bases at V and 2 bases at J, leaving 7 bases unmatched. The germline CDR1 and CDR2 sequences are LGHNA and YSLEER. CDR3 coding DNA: TGCGCCAGCAGCCTCTCCGGACAGGCTAACACTGAAGCTTTCTTT. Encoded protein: CASSLSGQANTEAFF.

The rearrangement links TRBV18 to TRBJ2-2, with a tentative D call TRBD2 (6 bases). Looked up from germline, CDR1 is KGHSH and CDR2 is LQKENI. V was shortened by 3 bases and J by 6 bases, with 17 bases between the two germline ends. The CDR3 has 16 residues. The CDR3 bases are TGTGCCAGCTCACCGATGCTTGGGGGGTCGCCCGGGGAGCTGTTTTTT. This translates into CASSPMLGGSPGELFF.

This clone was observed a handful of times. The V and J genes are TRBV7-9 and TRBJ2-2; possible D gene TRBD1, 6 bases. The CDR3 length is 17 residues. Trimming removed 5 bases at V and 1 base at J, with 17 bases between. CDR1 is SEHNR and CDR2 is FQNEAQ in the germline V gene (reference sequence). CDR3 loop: CASSVGAGHLNTGELFF. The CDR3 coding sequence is TGTGCCAGCAGCGTGGGGGCAGGACACCTGAACACCGGGGAGCTGTTTTTT.

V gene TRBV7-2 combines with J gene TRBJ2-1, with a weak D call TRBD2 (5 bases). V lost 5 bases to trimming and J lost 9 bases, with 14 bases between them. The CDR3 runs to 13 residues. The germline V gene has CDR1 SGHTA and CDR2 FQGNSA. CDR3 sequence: CASSAHPEGEQFF. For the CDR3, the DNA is TGTGCCAGCAGCGCCCATCCAGAGGGTGAGCAGTTCTTC.

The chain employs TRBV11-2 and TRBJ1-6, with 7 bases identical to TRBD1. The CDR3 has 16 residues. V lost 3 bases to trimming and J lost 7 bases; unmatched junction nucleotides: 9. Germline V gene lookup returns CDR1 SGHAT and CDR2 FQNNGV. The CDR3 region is CASSFVTGVGNSPLHF. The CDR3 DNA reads TGTGCCAGCAGCTTCGTAACAGGGGTTGGAAATTCACCCCTCCACTTT.